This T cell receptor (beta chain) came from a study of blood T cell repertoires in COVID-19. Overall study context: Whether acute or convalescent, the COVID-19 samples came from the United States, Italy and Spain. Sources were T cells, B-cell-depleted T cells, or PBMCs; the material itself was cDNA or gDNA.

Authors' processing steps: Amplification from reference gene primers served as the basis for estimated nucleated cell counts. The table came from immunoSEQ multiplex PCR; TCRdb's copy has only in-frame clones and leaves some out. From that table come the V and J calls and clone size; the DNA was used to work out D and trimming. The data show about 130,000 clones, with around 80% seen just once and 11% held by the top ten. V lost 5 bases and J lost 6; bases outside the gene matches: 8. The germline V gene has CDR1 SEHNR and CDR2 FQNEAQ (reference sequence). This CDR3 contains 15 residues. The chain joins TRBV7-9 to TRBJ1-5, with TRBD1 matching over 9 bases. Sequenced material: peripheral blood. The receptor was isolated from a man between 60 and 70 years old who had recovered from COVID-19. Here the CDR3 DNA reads TGTGCCAGCAGCCACGAGACAGGGGGGCTTCAGCCCCAGCATTTT. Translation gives CASSHETGGLQPQHF.